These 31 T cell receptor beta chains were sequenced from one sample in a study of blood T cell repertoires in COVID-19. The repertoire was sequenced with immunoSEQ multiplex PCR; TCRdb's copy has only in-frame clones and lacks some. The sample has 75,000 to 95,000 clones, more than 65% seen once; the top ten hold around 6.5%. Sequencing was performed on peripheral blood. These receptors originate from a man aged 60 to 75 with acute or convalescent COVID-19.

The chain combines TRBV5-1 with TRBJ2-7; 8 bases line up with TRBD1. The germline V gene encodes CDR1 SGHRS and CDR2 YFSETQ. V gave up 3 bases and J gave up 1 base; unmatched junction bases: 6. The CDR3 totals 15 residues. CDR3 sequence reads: CASSSMTGVSYEQYF. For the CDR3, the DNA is TGCGCCAGCAGCTCGATGACAGGGGTTTCCTACGAGCAGTACTTC.

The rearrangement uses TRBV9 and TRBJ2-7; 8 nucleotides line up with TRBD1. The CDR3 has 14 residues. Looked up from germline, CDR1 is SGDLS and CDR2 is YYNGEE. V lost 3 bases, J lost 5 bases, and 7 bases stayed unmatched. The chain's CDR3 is CASSAPGGADEQYF. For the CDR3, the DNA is TGTGCCAGCAGCGCCCCAGGGGGCGCGGACGAGCAGTACTTC.

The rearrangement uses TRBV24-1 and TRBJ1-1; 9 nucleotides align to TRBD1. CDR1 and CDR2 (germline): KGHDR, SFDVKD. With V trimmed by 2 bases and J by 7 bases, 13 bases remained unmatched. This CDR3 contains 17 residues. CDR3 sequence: CATSDSHHGTGYNEAFF. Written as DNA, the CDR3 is TGTGCCACCAGTGATTCCCATCACGGGACAGGGTATAATGAAGCTTTCTTT.

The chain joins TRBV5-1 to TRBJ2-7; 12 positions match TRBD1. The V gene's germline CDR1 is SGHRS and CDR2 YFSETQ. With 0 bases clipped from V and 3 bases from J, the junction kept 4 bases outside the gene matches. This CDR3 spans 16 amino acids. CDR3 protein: CASSLGGTGGIYEQYF. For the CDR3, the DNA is TGCGCCAGCAGCTTGGGCGGGACAGGGGGCATCTACGAGCAGTACTTC.

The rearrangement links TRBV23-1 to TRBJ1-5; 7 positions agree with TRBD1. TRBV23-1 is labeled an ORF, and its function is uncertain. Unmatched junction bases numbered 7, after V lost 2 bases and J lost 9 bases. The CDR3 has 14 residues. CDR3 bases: TGCGCCAGCAGTCAAGGAGGGGGCTGGGGGCCCCAGCATTTT. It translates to CASSQGGGWGPQHF.

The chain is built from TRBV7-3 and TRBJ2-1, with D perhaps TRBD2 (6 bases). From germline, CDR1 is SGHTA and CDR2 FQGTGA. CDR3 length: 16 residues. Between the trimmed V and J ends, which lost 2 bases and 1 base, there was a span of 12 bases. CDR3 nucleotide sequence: TGTGCCAGCAGCTTATCCCCGACTAGGTCCTACAATGAGCAGTTCTTC. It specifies CASSLSPTRSYNEQFF.

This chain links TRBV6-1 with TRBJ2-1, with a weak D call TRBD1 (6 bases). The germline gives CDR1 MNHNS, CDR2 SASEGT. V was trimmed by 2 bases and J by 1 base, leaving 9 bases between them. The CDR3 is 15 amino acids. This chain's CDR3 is CASSEWGQSYNEQFF. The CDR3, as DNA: TGTGCCAGCAGTGAATGGGGGCAATCCTACAATGAGCAGTTCTTC.

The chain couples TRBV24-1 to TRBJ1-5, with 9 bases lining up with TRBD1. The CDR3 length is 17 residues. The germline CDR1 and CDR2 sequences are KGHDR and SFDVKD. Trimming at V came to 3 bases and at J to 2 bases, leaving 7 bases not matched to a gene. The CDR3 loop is CATSDQTGQGGNQPQHF. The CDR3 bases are TGTGCCACCAGTGATCAGACGGGACAGGGTGGCAATCAGCCCCAGCATTTT.

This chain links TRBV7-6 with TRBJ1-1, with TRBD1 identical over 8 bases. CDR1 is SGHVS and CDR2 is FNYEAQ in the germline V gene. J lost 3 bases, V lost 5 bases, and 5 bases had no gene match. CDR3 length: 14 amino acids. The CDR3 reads CASSIGTGYTEAFF. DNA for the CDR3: TGTGCCAGCAGCATAGGGACAGGATACACTGAAGCTTTCTTT.

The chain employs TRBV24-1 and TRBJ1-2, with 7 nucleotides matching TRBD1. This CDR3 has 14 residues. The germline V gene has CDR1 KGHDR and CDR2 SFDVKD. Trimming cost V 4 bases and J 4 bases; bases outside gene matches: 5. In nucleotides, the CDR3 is TGTGCCACCAGTGACCCCGACAGGGCCTATGGCTACACCTTC. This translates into CATSDPDRAYGYTF.

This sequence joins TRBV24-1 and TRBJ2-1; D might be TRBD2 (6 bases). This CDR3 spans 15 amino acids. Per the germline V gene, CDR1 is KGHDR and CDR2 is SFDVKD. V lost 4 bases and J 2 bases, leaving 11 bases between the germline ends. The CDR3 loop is CATSEGTSTYNEQFF. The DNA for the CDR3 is TGTGCCACCAGTGAGGGGACTTCCACCTACAATGAGCAGTTCTTC.

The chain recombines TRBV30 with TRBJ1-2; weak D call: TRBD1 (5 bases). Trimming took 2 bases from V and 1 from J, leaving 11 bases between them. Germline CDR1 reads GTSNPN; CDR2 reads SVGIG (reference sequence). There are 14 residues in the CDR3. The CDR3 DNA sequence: TGTGCCTGGAGTTTGGGGCGGAATAACTATGGCTACACCTTC. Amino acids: CAWSLGRNNYGYTF.

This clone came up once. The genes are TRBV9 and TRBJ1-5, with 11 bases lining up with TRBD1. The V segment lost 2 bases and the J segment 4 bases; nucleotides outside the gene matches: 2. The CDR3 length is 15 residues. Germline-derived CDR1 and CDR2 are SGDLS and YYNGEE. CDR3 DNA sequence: TGTGCCAGCAGCGTTGGGACAGGGGGAAATCAGCCCCAGCATTTT. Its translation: CASSVGTGGNQPQHF.

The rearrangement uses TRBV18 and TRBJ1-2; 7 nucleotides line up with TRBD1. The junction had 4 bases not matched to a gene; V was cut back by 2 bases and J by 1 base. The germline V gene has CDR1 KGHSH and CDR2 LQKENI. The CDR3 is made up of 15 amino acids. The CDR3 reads CASSPLQGSNYGYTF. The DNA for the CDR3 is TGTGCCAGCTCACCATTACAGGGGAGTAACTATGGCTACACCTTC.

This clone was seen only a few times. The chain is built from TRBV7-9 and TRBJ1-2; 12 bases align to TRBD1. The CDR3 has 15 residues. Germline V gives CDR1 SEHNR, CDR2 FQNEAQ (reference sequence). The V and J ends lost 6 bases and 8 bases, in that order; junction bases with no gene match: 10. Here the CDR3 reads CASSPGTGGNNGYTF. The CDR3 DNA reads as TGTGCCAGCAGTCCCGGGACAGGGGGCAATAACGGCTACACCTTC.

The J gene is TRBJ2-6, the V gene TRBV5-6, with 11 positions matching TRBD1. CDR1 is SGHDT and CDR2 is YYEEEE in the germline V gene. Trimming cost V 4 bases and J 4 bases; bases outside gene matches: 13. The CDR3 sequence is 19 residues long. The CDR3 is CASSPDRGLSRVGANVLTF. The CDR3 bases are TGTGCCAGCAGCCCGGACAGGGGGCTCTCCAGGGTAGGGGCCAACGTCCTGACTTTC.

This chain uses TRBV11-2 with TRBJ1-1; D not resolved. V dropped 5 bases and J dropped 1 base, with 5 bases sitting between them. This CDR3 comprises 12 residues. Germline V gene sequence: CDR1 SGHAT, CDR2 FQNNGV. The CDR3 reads CASSHGNTEAFF. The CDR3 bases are TGTGCCAGCAGCCACGGGAACACTGAAGCTTTCTTT.

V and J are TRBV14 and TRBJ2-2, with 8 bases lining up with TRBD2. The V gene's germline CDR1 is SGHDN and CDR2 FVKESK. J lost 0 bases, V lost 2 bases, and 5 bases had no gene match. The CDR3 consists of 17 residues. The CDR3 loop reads CASSQSGGGSNTGELFF. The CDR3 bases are TGTGCCAGCAGCCAAAGCGGGGGCGGGTCGAACACCGGGGAGCTGTTTTTT.

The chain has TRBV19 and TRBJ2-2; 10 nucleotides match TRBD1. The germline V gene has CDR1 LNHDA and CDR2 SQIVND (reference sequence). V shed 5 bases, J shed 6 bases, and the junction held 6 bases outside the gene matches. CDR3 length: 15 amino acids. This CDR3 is CASSHGTGVAGELFF. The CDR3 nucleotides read TGTGCCAGTAGTCACGGGACAGGGGTTGCCGGGGAGCTGTTTTTT.

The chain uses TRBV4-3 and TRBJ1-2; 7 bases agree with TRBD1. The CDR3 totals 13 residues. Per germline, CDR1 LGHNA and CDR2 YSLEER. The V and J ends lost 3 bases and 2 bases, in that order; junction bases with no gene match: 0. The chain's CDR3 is CASSQDRNYGYTF. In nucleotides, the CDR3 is TGCGCCAGCAGCCAGGACAGGAACTATGGCTACACCTTC.

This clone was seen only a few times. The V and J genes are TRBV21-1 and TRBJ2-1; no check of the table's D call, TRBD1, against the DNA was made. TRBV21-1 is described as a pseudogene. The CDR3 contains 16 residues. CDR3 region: CASSEPGTGSCNEQFF. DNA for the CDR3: TGTGCCAGCAGCGAGCCCGGGACAGGGTCGTGCAATGAGCAGTTCTTC.

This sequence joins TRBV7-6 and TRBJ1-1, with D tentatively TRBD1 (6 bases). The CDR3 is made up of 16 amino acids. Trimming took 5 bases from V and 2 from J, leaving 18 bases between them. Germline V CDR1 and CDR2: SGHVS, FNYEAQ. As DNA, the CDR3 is TGTGCCAGCAGCCAGGATTCTGGGACATCTAACACTGAAGCTTTCTTT. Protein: CASSQDSGTSNTEAFF.

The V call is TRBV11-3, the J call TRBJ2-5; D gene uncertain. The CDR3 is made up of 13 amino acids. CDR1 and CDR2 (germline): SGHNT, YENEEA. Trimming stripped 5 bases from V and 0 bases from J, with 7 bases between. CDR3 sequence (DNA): TGTGCCAGCAGCCCCCCCGACCAAGAGACCCAGTACTTC. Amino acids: CASSPPDQETQYF.

CDR3 sequence (DNA): TGTGCCAGCAGCGCTTCAGGGGTCGGTGGCTACACCTTC. This sequence encodes CASSASGVGGYTF. The rearrangement joins TRBV7-9 to TRBJ1-2, with D perhaps TRBD1 (6 bases). The CDR3 spans 13 residues. CDR1 and CDR2 from the germline V gene are SEHNR and FQNEAQ (reference sequence). Trimming pared 5 bases from V and 7 bases from J, leaving 14 bases between.

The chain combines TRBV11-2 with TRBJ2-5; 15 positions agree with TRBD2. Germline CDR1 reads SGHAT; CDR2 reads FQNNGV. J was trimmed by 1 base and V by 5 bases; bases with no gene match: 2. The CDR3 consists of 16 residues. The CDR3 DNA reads TGTGCCAGCAGCCCGGGACTAGCGGGGGGCCAAGAGACCCAGTACTTC. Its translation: CASSPGLAGGQETQYF.

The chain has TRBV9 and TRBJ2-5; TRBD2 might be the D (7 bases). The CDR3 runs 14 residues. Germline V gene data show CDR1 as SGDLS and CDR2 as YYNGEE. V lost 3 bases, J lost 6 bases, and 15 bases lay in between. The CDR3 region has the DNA TGTGCCAGCAGCGCCCTAGGGGGAGGGAAGACCCAGTACTTC. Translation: CASSALGGGKTQYF.

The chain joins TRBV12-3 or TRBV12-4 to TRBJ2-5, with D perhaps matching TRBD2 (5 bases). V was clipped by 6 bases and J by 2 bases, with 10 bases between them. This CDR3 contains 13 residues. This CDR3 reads CASRPREQETQYF. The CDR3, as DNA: TGTGCCAGCAGGCCGAGGGAACAAGAGACCCAGTACTTC.

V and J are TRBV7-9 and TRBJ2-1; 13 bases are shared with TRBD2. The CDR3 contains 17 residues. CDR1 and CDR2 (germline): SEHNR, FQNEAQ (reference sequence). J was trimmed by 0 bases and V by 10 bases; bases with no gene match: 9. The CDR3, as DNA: TGTGCCACGGGGGGACTAGCGGGGCCAAGCTCCTACAATGAGCAGTTCTTC. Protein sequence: CATGGLAGPSSYNEQFF.

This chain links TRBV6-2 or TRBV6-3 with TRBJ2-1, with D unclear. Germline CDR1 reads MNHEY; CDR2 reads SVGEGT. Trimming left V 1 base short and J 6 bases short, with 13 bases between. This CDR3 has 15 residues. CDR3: CASSYLRSFGNEQFF. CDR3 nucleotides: TGTGCCAGCAGTTACTTAAGGAGCTTCGGCAATGAGCAGTTCTTC.

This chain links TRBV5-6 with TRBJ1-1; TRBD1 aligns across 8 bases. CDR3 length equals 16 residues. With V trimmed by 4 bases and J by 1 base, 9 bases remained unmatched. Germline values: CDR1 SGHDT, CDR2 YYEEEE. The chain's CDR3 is CASSRFMGQENTEAFF. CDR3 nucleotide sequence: TGTGCCAGCAGCCGATTTATGGGACAGGAGAACACTGAAGCTTTCTTT.

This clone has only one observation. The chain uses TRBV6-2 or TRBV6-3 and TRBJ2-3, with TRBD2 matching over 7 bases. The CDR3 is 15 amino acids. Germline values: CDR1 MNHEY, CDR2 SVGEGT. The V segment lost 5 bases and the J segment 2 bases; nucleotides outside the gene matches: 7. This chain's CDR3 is CASSRGGKNTDTQYF. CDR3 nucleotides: TGTGCCAGCAGTCGCGGGGGAAAGAACACAGATACGCAGTATTTT.